This T cell receptor (beta chain) comes out of a study of T cell clones after liver transplantation. The wider study: TCRbeta sequencing after a pre-transplant mixed lymphocyte reaction identified graft-donor-reactive clones, later tracked in post-transplant blood.

Produced via immunoSEQ multiplex PCR; TCRdb's table is partial and in-frame only. Among 51,000 or so clones listed, approximately 87% were seen once. This CDR3 is 16 amino acids long. Trimming pared 3 bases from V and 0 bases from J, leaving 11 bases between. Germline-derived CDR1 and CDR2 are ENHRY and SYGVKD. This receptor was identified in a human patient who received a liver transplant. A subset of T cells may come from the graft donor. Material: CD8+ T cells from blood, obtained 12 months after liver transplant. This chain connects TRBV10-3 to TRBJ1-4; D uncertain. For the CDR3, the DNA is TGTGCCATCAGTGACCCCTCACTTGCAACTAATGAAAAACTGTTTTTT. Translation gives CAISDPSLATNEKLFF.